This T cell receptor (beta chain) originates from a study of T cell changes during pregnancy in multiple sclerosis (dated by TCRdb to the late 2010s). Regarding the research as a whole: The study looked at changes in the T cell repertoire across pregnancy in women with multiple sclerosis.

The library came from the immunoSEQ multiplex PCR assay. Sourced from immuneACCESS, this table was stored by TCRdb with only in-frame sequences that have V and J called. A share of the clones is absent; for the studies checked, an unresolved V gene accounts for under half, and the remainder has no known explanation. The sample profile shows over 35,000 clones; around nine tenths of them were found once. The ten largest account for 0.43% of the sample. CDR1 and CDR2 are drawn from the germline V gene: ENHRY, SYGVKD. Inclusive of the bounding cysteine and phenylalanine, the CDR3 is 15 residues long. Solely the CDR3 DNA is kept, with 45 bases framed from the first base. The germline V end is reduced by 3 bases and the J end by 0 bases; junction bases left unmatched: 5. As concerns this clone: What this receptor recognizes is not known. Base quality data are lacking; no much larger clone is found one base away.

This clonotype was obtained from a female donor with multiple sclerosis, enrolled in a pregnancy study. The chain is assembled from TRBV10-3 and TRBJ2-7; 7 bases in the junction line up with TRBD2. The sample in question was CD4+ T cells from peripheral blood mononuclear cells, obtained in the third trimester of pregnancy. CDR3 region: CAISDRSGNSYEQYF. The nucleotides read TGTGCCATCAGTGACAGGAGCGGGAACTCCTACGAGCAGTACTTC.